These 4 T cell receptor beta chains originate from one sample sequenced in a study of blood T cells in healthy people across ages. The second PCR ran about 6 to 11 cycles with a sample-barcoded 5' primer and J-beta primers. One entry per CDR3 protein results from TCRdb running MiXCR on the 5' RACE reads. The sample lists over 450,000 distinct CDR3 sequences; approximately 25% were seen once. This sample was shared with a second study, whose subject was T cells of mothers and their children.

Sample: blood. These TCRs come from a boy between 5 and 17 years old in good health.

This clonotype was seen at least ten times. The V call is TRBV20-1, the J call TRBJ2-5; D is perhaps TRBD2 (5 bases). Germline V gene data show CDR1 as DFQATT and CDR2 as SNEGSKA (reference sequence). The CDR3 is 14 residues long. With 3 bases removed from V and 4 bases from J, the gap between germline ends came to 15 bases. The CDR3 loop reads CSARARALTETQYF. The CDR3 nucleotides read TGCAGTGCTAGGGCGAGGGCCCTAACAGAGACCCAGTACTTC.

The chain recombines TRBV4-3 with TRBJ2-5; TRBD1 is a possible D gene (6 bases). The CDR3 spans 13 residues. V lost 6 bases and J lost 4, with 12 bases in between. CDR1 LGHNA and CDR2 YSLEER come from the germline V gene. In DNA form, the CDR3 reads TGCGCCAGCAGTCCAGGGGTTGTAGAGACCCAGTACTTC. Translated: CASSPGVVETQYF.

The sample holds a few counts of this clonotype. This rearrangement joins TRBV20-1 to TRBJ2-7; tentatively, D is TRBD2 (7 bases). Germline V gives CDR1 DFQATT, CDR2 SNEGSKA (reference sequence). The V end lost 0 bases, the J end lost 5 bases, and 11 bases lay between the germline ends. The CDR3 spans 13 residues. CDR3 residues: CSARDGGLDEQYF. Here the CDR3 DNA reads TGCAGTGCTAGAGACGGGGGGCTCGACGAGCAGTACTTC.

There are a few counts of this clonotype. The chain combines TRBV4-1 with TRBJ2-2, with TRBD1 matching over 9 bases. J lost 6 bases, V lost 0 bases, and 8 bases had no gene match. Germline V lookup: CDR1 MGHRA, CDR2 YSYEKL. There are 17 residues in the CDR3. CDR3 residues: CASSQDGGGQGSGELFF. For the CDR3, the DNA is TGCGCCAGCAGCCAAGATGGCGGGGGACAGGGCTCCGGGGAGCTGTTTTTT.